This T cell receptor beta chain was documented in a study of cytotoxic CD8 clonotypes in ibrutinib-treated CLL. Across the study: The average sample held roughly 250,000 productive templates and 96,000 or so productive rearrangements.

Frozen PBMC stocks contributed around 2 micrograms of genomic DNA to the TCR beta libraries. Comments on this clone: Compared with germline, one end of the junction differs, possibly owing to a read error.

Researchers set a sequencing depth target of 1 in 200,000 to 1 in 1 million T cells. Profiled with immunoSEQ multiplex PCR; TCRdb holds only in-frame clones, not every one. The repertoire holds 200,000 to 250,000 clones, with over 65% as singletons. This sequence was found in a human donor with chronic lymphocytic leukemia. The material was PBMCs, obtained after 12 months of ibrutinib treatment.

In nucleotides, the CDR3 is TGTGCCAGAAGCTTGATAAGGGATCAGCCCCAGCATTTT. It translates to CARSLIRDQPQHF. The V gene is TRBV5-4, the J gene TRBJ1-5; D remains unclear. Per germline, CDR1 SGHNT and CDR2 YYREEE (reference sequence). CDR3 length: 13 residues.